Described below is a single TCR beta chain sequence and its context. A J-beta primer mix and a sample-barcoded 5' primer were used in a second PCR of roughly 6 to 12 cycles. MiXCR, applied by TCRdb to the 5' RACE reads, yields one record per CDR3 protein. The sample includes 500,000 to 550,000 distinct CDR3 sequences, approximately 25% of them seen just once. This entry belongs to a study of blood T cells in healthy people across ages. This CDR3 is 18 amino acids long. V lost 0 bases and J 1 base, leaving 14 bases between the germline ends. Germline CDR1 is SGHRS and CDR2 is YFSETQ. Another study also made use of these data, one on T cells of mothers and their children.

The sequence came from a boy between 5 and 17 years old in good health. The J gene is TRBJ2-6, the V gene TRBV5-1, with D perhaps TRBD1 or TRBD2 (5 bases each). Sequenced: blood. CDR3 sequence: CASSLEGPQTSGANVLTF. In DNA form, the CDR3 reads TGCGCCAGCAGCTTGGAGGGACCTCAAACGTCTGGGGCCAACGTCCTGACTTTC.